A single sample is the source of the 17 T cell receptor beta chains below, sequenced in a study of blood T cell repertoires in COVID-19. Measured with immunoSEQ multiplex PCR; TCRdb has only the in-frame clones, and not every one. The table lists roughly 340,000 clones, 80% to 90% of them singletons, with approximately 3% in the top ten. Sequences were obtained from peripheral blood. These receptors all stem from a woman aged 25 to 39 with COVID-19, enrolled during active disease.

The CDR3 coding sequence is TGTGCCAGCAGTGTGACACTTGACAGGTTGAACACTGAAGCTTTCTTT. Translation: CASSVTLDRLNTEAFF. This sequence joins TRBV2 and TRBJ1-1, with TRBD1 as a possible D gene (6 bases). CDR1 and CDR2 (germline): SNHLY, FYNNEI. V lost 4 bases to trimming and J lost 0 bases, with 15 bases between them. This CDR3 contains 16 residues.

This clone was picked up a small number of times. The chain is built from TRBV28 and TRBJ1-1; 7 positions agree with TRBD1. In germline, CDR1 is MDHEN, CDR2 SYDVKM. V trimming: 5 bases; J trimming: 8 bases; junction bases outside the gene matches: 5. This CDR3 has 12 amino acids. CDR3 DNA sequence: TGTGCCAGCAGTGAGACGACAGGGGAAGCTTTCTTT. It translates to CASSETTGEAFF.

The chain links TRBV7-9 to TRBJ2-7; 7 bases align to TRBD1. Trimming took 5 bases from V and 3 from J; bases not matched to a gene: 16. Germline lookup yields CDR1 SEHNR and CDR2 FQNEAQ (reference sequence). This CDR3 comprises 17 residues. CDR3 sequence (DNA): TGTGCCAGCAGCACAAACCAGGACAGGCAAGCCCACTACGAGCAGTACGTC. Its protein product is CASSTNQDRQAHYEQYV.

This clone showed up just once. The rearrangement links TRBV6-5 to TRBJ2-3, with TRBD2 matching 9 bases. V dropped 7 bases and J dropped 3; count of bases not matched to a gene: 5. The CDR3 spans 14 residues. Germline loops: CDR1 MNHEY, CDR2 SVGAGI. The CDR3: CASTGGGATDTQYF. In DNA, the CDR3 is TGTGCCAGCACAGGCGGGGGGGCGACAGATACGCAGTATTTT.

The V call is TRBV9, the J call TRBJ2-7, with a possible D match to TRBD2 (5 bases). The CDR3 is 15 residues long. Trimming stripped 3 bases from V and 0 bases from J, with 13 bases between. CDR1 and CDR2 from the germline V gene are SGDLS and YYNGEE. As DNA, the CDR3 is TGTGCCAGCAGCGGACTACCATACAACTCCTACGAGCAGTACGTC. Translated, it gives CASSGLPYNSYEQYV.

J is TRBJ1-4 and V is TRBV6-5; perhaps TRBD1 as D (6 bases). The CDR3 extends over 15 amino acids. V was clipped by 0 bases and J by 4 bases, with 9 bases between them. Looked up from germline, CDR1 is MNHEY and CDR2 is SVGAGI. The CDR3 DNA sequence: TGTGCCAGCAGTTACTCAGGACAGAGTAATGAAAAACTGTTTTTT. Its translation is CASSYSGQSNEKLFF.

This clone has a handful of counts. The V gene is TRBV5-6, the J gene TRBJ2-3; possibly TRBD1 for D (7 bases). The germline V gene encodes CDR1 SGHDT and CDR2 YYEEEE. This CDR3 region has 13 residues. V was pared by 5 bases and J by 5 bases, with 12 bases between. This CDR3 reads CASRRQGGDTQYF. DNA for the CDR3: TGTGCCAGCAGACGCCAGGGGGGAGATACGCAGTATTTT.

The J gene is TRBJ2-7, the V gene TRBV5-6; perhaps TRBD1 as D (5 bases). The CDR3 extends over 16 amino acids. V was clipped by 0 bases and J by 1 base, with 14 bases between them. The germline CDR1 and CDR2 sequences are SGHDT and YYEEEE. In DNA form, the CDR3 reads TGTGCCAGCAGCTTGGAAATAGGTCCAGGGTCCTACGAGCAGTACTTC. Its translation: CASSLEIGPGSYEQYF. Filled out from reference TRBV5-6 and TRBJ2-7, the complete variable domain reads DAGVTQSPTHLIKTRGQQVTLRCSPKSGHDTVSWYQQALGQGPQFIFQYYEEEERQRGNFPDRFSGHQFPNYSSELNVNALLLGDSALYLCASSLEIGPGSYEQYFGPGTRLTVT.

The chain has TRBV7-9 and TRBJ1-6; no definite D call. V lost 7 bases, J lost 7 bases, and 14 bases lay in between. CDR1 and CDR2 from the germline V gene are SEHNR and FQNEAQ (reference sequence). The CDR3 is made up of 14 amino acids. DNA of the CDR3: TGTGCCAGCACCCGCGGCGGCCAGAATTCACCCCTCCACTTT. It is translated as CASTRGGQNSPLHF.

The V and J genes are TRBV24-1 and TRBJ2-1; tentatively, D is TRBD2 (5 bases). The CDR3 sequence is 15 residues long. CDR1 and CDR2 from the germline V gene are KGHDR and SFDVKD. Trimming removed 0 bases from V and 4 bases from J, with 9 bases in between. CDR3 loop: CATSDLGLSYNEQFF. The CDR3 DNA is TGTGCCACCAGTGATTTGGGACTGAGTTACAATGAGCAGTTCTTC.

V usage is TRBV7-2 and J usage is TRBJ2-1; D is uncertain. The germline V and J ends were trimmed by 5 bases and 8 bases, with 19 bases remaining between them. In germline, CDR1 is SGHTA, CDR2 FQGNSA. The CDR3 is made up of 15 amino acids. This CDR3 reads CASSAYLSGVYEQFF. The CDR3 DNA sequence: TGTGCCAGCAGCGCCTACCTCTCCGGAGTGTATGAGCAGTTCTTC.

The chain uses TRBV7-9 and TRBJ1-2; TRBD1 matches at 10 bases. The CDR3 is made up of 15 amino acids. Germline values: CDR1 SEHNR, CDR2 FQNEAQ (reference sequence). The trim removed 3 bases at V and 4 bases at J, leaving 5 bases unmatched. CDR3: CASSFSGTGAYGYTF. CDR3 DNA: TGTGCCAGCAGCTTCTCCGGGACAGGGGCCTATGGCTACACCTTC. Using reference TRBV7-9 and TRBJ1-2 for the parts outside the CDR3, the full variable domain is DTGVSQNPRHKITKRGQNVTFRCDPISEHNRLYWYRQTLGQGPEFLTYFQNEAQLEKSRLLSDRFSAERPKGSFSTLEIQRTEQGDSAMYLCASSFSGTGAYGYTFGSGTRLTVV.

The CDR3 spells CASSQDSVDEQFF. The CDR3 DNA reads TGTGCCAGCAGCCAGGACTCGGTGGATGAGCAGTTCTTC. V usage is TRBV5-8 and J usage is TRBJ2-1, with D possibly TRBD2 on 5 matching bases. The CDR3 length is 13 residues. Trimming removed 4 bases at V and 8 bases at J, with 13 bases between. In germline, CDR1 is SGHTS, CDR2 YDEGEE.

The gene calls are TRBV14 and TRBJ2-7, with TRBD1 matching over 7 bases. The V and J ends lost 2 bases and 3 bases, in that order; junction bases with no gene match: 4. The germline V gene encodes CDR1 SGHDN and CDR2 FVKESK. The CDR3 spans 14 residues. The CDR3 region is CASSQPGQIYEQYF. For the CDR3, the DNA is TGTGCCAGCAGCCAACCGGGACAGATCTACGAGCAGTACTTC.

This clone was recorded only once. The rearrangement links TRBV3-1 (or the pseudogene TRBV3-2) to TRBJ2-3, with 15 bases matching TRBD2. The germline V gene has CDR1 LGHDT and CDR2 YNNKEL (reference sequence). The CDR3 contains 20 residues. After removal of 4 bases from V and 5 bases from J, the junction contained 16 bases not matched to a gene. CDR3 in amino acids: CASSLNPGLAGGRVRDTQYF. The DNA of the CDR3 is TGTGCCAGCAGCCTCAACCCGGGACTAGCGGGAGGTCGGGTAAGAGATACGCAGTATTTT.

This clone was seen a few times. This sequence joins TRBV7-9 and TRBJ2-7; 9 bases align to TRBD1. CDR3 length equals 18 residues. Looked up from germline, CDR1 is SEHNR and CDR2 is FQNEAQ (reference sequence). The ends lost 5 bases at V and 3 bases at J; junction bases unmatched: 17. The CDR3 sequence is CASSPKLGQGFAFYEQYF. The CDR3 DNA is TGTGCCAGCAGCCCGAAGTTGGGACAGGGCTTTGCCTTCTACGAGCAGTACTTC. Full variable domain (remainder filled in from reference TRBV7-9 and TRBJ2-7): DTGVSQNPRHKITKRGQNVTFRCDPISEHNRLYWYRQTLGQGPEFLTYFQNEAQLEKSRLLSDRFSAERPKGSFSTLEIQRTEQGDSAMYLCASSPKLGQGFAFYEQYFGPGTRLTVT.

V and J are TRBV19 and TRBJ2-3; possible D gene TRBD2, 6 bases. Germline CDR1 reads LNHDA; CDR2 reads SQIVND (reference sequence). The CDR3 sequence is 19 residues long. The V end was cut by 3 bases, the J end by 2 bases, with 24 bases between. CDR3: CASSMWYSGSYKHTDTQYF. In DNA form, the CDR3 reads TGTGCCAGTAGTATGTGGTATAGCGGATCCTATAAACACACAGATACGCAGTATTTT.